Here is one TCR beta chain with its context. Its antigen is unknown. The CDR3 extends over 14 amino acids. Per germline, CDR1 SNHLY and CDR2 FYNNEI. Trimming removed 1 base at V and 9 bases at J, with 13 bases between. Primers included in the PCR were 60 Vbeta and 13 Jbeta primers. Using immunoSEQ multiplex PCR, the repertoire was profiled, and TCRdb retains in-frame clones only, with some absent. The data show approximately 190,000 clones, over 80% seen once. This entry is derived from a study of cytomegalovirus exposure and HLA in healthy donors. Study outcomes and limitations: In a later analysis, TCR beta V- and J-gene trimming showed a link to a missense DCLRE1C variant. Presence/absence analyses assumed roughly uniform sequencing depth across donors. There were some V segments, including TRBV6-2 and TRBV6-3, excluded as indistinguishable.

The source is a man under 40 in good health and CMV-seronegative. The chain links TRBV2 to TRBJ1-5; a possible D gene is TRBD1 (6 bases). Sequenced input: PBMCs. The CDR3 region has the DNA TGTGCCAGCAGTGAAGAGACAGGCCCACGGCCCCAGCATTTT. Protein: CASSEETGPRPQHF.